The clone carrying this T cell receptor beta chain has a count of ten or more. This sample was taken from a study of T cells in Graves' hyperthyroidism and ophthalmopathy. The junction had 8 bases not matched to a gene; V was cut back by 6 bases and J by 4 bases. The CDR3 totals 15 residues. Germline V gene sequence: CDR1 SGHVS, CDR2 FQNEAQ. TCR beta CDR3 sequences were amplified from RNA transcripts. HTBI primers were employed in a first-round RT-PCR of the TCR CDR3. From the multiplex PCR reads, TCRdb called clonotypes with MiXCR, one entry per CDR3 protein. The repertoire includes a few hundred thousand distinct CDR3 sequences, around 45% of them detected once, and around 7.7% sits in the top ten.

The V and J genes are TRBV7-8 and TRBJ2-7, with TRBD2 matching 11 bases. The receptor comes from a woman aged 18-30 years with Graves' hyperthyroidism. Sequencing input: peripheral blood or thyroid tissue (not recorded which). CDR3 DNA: TGTGCCAGCAGAAAGACTAGCGGGAAGGTTTACGAGCAGTACTTC. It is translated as CASRKTSGKVYEQYF.